This T cell receptor (beta chain) was identified in a study of CD8 T cells in Susac syndrome (dated by TCRdb to about 2019). General notes on the study: Repertoire sequencing was used to test whether CD8+ T cell activation and differentiation in Susac syndrome was antigen driven.

As regards this clonotype: What this receptor recognizes is not known. Within one base of it there is no much larger clone, and no base qualities were kept.

RNA was extracted with the RNeasy kit and 0.5 to 1 ug was reverse transcribed using random hexamers. TCR beta CDR3 regions were amplified with the immunoSEQ multiplex PCR assay covering 54 Vbeta and 13 Jbeta segments. Bias from PCR amplification was corrected by using a synthetic template baseline for primer optimization and for computational correction. The authors' analysis ran thus. Reads were annotated to V, D and J genes per IMGT and analyzed with immunoSEQ Analyzer, keeping only productive sequences. To calculate clonality, Shannon entropy was normalized by log2 of the number of productive unique sequences and then subtracted from one. For each patient and control, public and private clones were evaluated within the 100 most prevalent clones. A clone was defined as Susac-specific if it was absent from the healthy and MS cohorts, from some 980 published viral clones and from other ImmuneACCESS disease sequences. The public reads were quality trimmed at Q25 with fastp and then assembled into clones with MiXCR by TCRdb, keeping productive beta chains. One record per CDR3 amino acid sequence lists the most common genes and DNA. TCRdb's processing, not the authors' own work, is the source of the V and J calls. This sample is represented by around 200,000 distinct CDR3 sequences; 85% to 95% of them were singletons. The top ten hold around 0.093% of the sample.

Peripheral blood CD8+ and CD4+ T cells from healthy donors, Susac syndrome patients and multiple sclerosis patients were profiled using high-throughput TCR beta sequencing. Healthy donors were age- and sex-matched controls. Bulk CD8+ and CD4+ T cells were purified magnetically by negative isolation, whereas CD8+ TEMRA cells were enriched by FACS. Blood was drawn into EDTA tubes, processed within 24 hours, and PBMCs were isolated by density gradient centrifugation. PBMCs intended for TCR sequencing were frozen in liquid nitrogen and were later thawed in a 37 degrees C water bath. Purity of sorted or isolated CD4+, CD8+ and CD8+ TEMRA cells was at least 90%. Results and caveats for the whole study, not just this receptor: The number of individuals in the TCR sequencing and HLA analysis was recognized as being relatively small.

Trimming at the junction amounts to 7 bases on V and 7 bases on J, and the germline ends lie 20 bases apart. Measured from the cysteine to the phenylalanine, the CDR3 is 15 residues long. Left in the record is the CDR3 DNA by itself, 45 bases read in frame from the first base. The germline V gene (reference sequence) yields LNHDA for CDR1 and SQIVND for CDR2. The sequencing input was CD4+ T cells from PBMCs. This receptor chain uses TRBV19 and TRBJ1-5, and the D gene may be TRBD1, 5 bases matching. The source is a human donor in good health. At the DNA level, the sequence is TGTGCCAGTATCCCGGCGGGGGACGACGGGCAGCCCCAGCATTTT. The encoded protein is CASIPAGDDGQPQHF.